Only a few counts were recorded for the clone carrying this TCR beta chain. Its specificity is not known. These data come from a study of T cell repertoires in cytomegalovirus infection. Broader study findings: What dominated the ex vivo response were HLA-C-restricted CMV-specific TCR beta clonotypes.

TCRdb re-called the reads through MiXCR, storing one row per CDR3 protein. The data show about 530,000 distinct CDR3 sequences, with 26% seen just once and about 13% held by the top ten. CDR3 length: 14 residues. Losses at the gene ends were 0 bases for V and 3 bases for J; bases not matched to a gene: 2. Looked up from germline, CDR1 is MNHEY and CDR2 is SMNVEV (reference sequence). Sequenced: PBMCs. The clonotype originates from a human donor in good health (CMV status not recorded). Some clones in this sample may be carry-over from other donors' samples. The chain links TRBV27 to TRBJ2-7, with 7 nucleotides matching TRBD2. For the CDR3, the DNA is TGTGCCAGCAGTTTATCGGTAGCGGGCTACGAGCAGTACTTC. Encoded protein: CASSLSVAGYEQYF.